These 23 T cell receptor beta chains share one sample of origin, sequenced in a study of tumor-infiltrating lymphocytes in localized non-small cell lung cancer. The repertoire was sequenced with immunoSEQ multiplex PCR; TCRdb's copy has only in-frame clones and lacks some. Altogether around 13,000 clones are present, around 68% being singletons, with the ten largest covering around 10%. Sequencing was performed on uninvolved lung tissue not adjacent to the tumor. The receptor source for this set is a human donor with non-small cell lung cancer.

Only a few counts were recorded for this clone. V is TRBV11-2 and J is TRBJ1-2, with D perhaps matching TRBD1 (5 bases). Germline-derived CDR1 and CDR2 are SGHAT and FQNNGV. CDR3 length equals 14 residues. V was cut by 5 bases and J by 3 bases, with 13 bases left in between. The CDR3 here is CASSPLGGDYGYTF. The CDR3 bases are TGTGCCAGCAGCCCTTTGGGGGGGGACTATGGCTACACCTTC.

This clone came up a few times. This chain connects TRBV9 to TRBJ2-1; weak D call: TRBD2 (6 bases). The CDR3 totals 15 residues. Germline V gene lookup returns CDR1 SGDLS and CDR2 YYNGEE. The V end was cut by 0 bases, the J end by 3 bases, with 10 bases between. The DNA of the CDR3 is TGTGCCAGCAGCGTAGCGGGGGAATACTACAATGAGCAGTTCTTC. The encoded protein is CASSVAGEYYNEQFF.

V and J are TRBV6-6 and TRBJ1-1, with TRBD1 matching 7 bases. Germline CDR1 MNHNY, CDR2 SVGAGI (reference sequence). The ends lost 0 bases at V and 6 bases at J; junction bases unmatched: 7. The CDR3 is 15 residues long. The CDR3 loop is CASSYSLQGRPEAFF. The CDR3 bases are TGTGCCAGCAGTTACTCCTTACAGGGGAGGCCTGAAGCTTTCTTT.

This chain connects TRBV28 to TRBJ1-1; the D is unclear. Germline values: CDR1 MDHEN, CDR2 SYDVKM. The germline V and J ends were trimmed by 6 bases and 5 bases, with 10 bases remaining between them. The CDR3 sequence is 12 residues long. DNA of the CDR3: TGTGCCAGCAGGGTGGGAGATACTGAAGCTTTCTTT. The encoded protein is CASRVGDTEAFF.

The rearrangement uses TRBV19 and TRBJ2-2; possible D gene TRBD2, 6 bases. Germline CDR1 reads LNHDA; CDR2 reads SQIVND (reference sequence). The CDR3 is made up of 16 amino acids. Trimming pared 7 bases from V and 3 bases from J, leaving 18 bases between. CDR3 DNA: TGTGCCAGTATCCCCCCGGAGAGGGAGGACACCGGGGAGCTGTTTTTT. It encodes CASIPPEREDTGELFF.

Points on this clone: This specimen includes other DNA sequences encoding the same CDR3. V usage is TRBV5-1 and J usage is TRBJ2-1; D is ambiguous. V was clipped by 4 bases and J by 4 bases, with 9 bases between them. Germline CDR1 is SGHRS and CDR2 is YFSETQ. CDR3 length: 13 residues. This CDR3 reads CASSPGSYNEQFF. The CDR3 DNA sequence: TGCGCCAGCAGCCCCGGCAGTTACAATGAGCAGTTCTTC.

The CDR3 loop reads CASSFTKTGATTGELFF. The DNA for the CDR3 is TGCGCCAGCAGCTTTACAAAGACAGGGGCTACCACCGGGGAGCTGTTTTTT. This rearrangement joins TRBV5-1 to TRBJ2-2, with 8 bases matching TRBD1. The V gene end was trimmed by 2 bases and the J gene end by 4 bases; junction bases not matched to a gene: 10. CDR3 length: 17 amino acids. CDR1 SGHRS and CDR2 YFSETQ come from the germline V gene. The whole variable domain, filled in from reference TRBV5-1 and TRBJ2-2, reads KAGVTQTPRYLIKTRGQQVTLSCSPISGHRSVSWYQQTPGQGLQFLFEYFSETQRNKGNFPGRFSGRQFSNSRSEMNVSTLELGDSALYLCASSFTKTGATTGELFFGEGSRLTVL.

CDR3 DNA sequence: TGTGCCAGCAGTTTCGACCAGGAGTCACCCCTCCACTTT. Its protein product is CASSFDQESPLHF. The genes are TRBV28 and TRBJ1-6, with D hard to call. V shed 3 bases and J shed 10 bases, with 10 bases lying between them. This CDR3 contains 13 residues. Germline CDR1 and CDR2: MDHEN and SYDVKM.

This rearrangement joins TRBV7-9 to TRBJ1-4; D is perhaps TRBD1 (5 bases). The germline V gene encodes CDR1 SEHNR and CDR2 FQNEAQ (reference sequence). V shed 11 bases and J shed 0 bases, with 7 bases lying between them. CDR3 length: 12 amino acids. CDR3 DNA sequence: TGTGCCGCGACAGCAACTAATGAAAAACTGTTTTTT. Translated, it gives CAATATNEKLFF.

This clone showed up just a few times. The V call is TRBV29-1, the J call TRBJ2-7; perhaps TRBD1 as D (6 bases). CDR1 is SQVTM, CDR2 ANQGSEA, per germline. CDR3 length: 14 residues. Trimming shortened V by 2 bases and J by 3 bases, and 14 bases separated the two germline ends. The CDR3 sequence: CSVETPGAGYEQYF. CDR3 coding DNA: TGCAGCGTTGAAACCCCAGGGGCGGGCTACGAGCAGTACTTC.

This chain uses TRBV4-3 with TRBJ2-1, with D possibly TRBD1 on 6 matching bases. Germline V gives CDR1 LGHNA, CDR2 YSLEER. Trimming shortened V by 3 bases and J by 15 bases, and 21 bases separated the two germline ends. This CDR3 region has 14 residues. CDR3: CASSHQGQPRESFF. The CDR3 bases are TGCGCCAGCAGCCACCAGGGACAACCTCGAGAGTCGTTCTTC.

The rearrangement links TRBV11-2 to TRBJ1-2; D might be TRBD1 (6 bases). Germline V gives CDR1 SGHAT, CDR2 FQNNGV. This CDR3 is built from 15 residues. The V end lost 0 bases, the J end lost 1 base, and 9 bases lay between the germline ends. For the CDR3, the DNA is TGTGCCAGCAGCTTAGATCGGGACAATAACTATGGCTACACCTTC. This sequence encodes CASSLDRDNNYGYTF. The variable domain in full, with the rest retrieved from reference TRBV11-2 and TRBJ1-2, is EAGVAQSPRYKIIEKRQSVAFWCNPISGHATLYWYQQILGQGPKLLIQFQNNGVVDDSQLPKDRFSAERLKGVDSTLKIQPAKLEDSAVYLCASSLDRDNNYGYTFGSGTRLTVV.

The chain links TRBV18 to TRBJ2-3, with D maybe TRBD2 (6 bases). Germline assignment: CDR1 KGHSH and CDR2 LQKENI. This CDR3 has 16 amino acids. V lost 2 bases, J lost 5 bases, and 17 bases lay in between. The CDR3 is CASSPYSAQGGDTQYF. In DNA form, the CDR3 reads TGTGCCAGCTCACCATATTCCGCTCAGGGAGGAGATACGCAGTATTTT.

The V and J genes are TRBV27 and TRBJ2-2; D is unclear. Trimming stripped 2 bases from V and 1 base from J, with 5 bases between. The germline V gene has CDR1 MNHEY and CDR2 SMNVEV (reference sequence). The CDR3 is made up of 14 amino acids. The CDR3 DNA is TGTGCCAGCAGTTTAAACAGGAACACCGGGGAGCTGTTTTTT. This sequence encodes CASSLNRNTGELFF.

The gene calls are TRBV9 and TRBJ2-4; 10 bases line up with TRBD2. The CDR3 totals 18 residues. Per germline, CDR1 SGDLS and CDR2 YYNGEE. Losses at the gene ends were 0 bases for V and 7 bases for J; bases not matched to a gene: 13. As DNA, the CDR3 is TGTGCCAGCAGCGTAGTAGGTCTAGCGGGGGATTATGAGAACATTCAGTACTTC. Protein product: CASSVVGLAGDYENIQYF.

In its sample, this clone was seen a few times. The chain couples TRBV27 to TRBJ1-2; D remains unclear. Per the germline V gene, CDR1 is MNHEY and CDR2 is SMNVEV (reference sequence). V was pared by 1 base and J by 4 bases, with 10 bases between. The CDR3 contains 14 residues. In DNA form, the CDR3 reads TGTGCCAGCAGTTTATTCGGCACCTTCTATGGCTACACCTTC. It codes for CASSLFGTFYGYTF.

The CDR3 is CASSFTGGTEAFF. CDR3 nucleotides: TGTGCCAGCAGTTTTACAGGGGGAACTGAAGCTTTCTTT. The V gene is TRBV13, the J gene TRBJ1-1; 8 bases are shared with TRBD1. The CDR3 sequence is 13 residues long. CDR1 and CDR2 from the germline V gene are PRHDT and FYEKMQ (reference sequence). J gave up 5 bases and V 6 bases, and 5 bases lay outside the gene matches.

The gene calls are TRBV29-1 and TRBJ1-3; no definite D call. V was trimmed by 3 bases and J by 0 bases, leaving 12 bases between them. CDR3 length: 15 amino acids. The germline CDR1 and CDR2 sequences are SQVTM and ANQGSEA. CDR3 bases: TGCAGCGTTGACCCCCAGGCGAGCTCTGGAAACACCATATATTTT. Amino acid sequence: CSVDPQASSGNTIYF.

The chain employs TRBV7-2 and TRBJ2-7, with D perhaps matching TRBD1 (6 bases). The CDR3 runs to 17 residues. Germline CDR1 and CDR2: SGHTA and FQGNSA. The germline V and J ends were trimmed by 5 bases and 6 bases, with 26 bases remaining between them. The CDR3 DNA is TGTGCCAGCAGCATATGGACGGGACATGCTTCCCCCCCCGAGCAGTACGTC. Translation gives CASSIWTGHASPPEQYV.

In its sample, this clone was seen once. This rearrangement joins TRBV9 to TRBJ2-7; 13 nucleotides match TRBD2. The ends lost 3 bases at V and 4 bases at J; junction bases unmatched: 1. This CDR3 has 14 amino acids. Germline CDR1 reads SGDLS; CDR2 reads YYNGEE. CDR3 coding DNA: TGTGCCAGCAGCGAACTAGCGGGAGGGTACGAGCAGTACTTC. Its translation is CASSELAGGYEQYF.

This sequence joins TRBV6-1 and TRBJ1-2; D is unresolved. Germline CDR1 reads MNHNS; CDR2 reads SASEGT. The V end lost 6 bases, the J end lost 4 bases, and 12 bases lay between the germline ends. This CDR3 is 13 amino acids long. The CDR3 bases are TGTGCCAGCAGCCAGGACGCACTCTATGGCTACACCTTC. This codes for CASSQDALYGYTF.

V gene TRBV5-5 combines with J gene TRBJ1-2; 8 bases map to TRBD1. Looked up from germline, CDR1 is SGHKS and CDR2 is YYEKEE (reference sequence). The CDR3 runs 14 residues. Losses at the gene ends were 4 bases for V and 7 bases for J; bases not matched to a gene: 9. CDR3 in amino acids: CASSLWTGLGGYTF. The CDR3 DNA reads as TGTGCCAGCAGCCTCTGGACAGGGCTAGGTGGCTACACCTTC. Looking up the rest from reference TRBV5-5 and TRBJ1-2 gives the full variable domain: DAGVTQSPTHLIKTRGQQVTLRCSPISGHKSVSWYQQVLGQGPQFIFQYYEKEERGRGNFPDRFSARQFPNYSSELNVNALLLGDSALYLCASSLWTGLGGYTFGSGTRLTVV.

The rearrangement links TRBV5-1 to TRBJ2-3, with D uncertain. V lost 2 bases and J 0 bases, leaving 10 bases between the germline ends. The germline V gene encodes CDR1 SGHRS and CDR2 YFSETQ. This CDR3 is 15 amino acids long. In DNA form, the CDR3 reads TGCGCCAGCAGCTTAGACGGAACTAGCACAGATACGCAGTATTTT. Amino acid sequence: CASSLDGTSTDTQYF.